These T cell receptor beta chains were read from a single sample in a study of blood T cell repertoires in COVID-19. TCRdb keeps only in-frame clones here, not all; method: immunoSEQ multiplex PCR. Of roughly 340,000 clones listed, 85% to 90% were seen once; the top ten hold 7% to 8%. Sequenced sample: peripheral blood. Source of these receptors: a woman aged 70-85 years with COVID-19, enrolled during active disease. Both conserved end residues are part of each CDR3. Each record gives: J gene, D gene, V gene, clone size, CDR3 DNA, CDR3 protein. D genes are given only for firm matches. Some rows mark clone size as missing; the rest say once, few, many or name a class of expanded clone.

j_call: TRBJ1-2
d_call: -
v_call: TRBV30
clone_size: -
cdr3_nt: TGTGCCTGGAGTGTACCGGATGGCTACACCTTC
cdr3_aa: CAWSVPDGYTF

j_call: TRBJ1-2
d_call: -
v_call: TRBV24-1
clone_size: -
cdr3_nt: TGTGCCACCAGTGATTCGCGGGGGTTCTATGGCTACACCTTC
cdr3_aa: CATSDSRGFYGYTF

j_call: TRBJ2-1
d_call: -
v_call: TRBV2
clone_size: once
cdr3_nt: TGTGCCAGCGGAACTACCTCGGGGGTCAATGAGCAGTTCTTC
cdr3_aa: CASGTTSGVNEQFF

j_call: TRBJ1-5
d_call: TRBD1
v_call: TRBV5-6
clone_size: -
cdr3_nt: TGTGCCAGCAGCTTAGCGGGACAGGGGGACACTCAGCCCCAGCATTTT
cdr3_aa: CASSLAGQGDTQPQHF

j_call: TRBJ2-5
d_call: TRBD1
v_call: TRBV10-1
clone_size: -
cdr3_nt: TGTGACCCCGCCAGGGGGCAAGAGACCCAGTACTTC
cdr3_aa: CDPARGQETQYF

j_call: TRBJ2-3
d_call: TRBD1
v_call: TRBV24-1
clone_size: -
cdr3_nt: TGTGCCACCAGTGATTTCAGAGGGGGCGTCACAGATACGCAGTATTTT
cdr3_aa: CATSDFRGGVTDTQYF

j_call: TRBJ1-2
d_call: -
v_call: TRBV5-8
clone_size: -
cdr3_nt: TGTGCCAGCAGCCCCTCGGAGACTTGGAACTATGGCTACACCTTC
cdr3_aa: CASSPSETWNYGYTF

j_call: TRBJ2-1
d_call: TRBD2
v_call: TRBV19
clone_size: -
cdr3_nt: TGTGCCAGTCATAGCGGGCAGAGCTCCTACAATGAGCAGTTCTTC
cdr3_aa: CASHSGQSSYNEQFF

j_call: TRBJ1-4
d_call: TRBD1
v_call: TRBV4-3
clone_size: -
cdr3_nt: TGCGCCAGCAGCCAAGATCTGGACAGGGAGGAAGATGAAAAACTGTTTTTT
cdr3_aa: CASSQDLDREEDEKLFF

j_call: TRBJ2-1
d_call: -
v_call: TRBV24-1
clone_size: -
cdr3_nt: TGTGCCACCAGAGGAGGAGGCAATGAGCAGTTCTTC
cdr3_aa: CATRGGGNEQFF

j_call: TRBJ2-7
d_call: -
v_call: TRBV10-3
clone_size: -
cdr3_nt: TGTGCCATCAGGCTCGACAGTTACGAGCAGTACTTC
cdr3_aa: CAIRLDSYEQYF

j_call: TRBJ1-5
d_call: TRBD1
v_call: TRBV7-2
clone_size: -
cdr3_nt: TGTGCCAGCAGCTTGGACAGGGGTGGACAGCCCCAGCATTTT
cdr3_aa: CASSLDRGGQPQHF

j_call: TRBJ2-6
d_call: TRBD1
v_call: TRBV18
clone_size: few
cdr3_nt: TGTGCCAGCTCCCCGGGACAGGTCTTCTCTGGGGCCAACGTCCTGACTTTC
cdr3_aa: CASSPGQVFSGANVLTF

j_call: TRBJ2-7
d_call: -
v_call: TRBV7-2
clone_size: -
cdr3_nt: TGTGCCAGCAGCTTCGCGGGGATCTACGAGCAGTACTTC
cdr3_aa: CASSFAGIYEQYF

j_call: TRBJ2-4
d_call: -
v_call: TRBV2
clone_size: -
cdr3_nt: TGTGCCAGCAGACTGGACCCCAGGGCCCTAAACATTCAGTACTTC
cdr3_aa: CASRLDPRALNIQYF

j_call: TRBJ2-7
d_call: -
v_call: TRBV6-5
clone_size: -
cdr3_nt: TGTGCCACTACCCCCGGGACTGCCAACTCCTACGAGCAGTACTTC
cdr3_aa: CATTPGTANSYEQYF

j_call: TRBJ1-1
d_call: -
v_call: TRBV15
clone_size: -
cdr3_nt: TGTGCCACCAGCAGTCCCCCGGGACTTTTGAACACTGAAGCTTTCTTT
cdr3_aa: CATSSPPGLLNTEAFF

j_call: TRBJ1-3
d_call: -
v_call: TRBV2
clone_size: -
cdr3_nt: TGTGCCAGCAGTGCGGTACAGGGAGCCGGAAACACCATATATTTT
cdr3_aa: CASSAVQGAGNTIYF

j_call: TRBJ2-2
d_call: -
v_call: TRBV24-1
clone_size: -
cdr3_nt: TGTGCCACCAGTGACAGGGGCAGGACCGGGGAGCTGTTTTTT
cdr3_aa: CATSDRGRTGELFF

j_call: TRBJ2-7
d_call: TRBD1
v_call: TRBV5-1
clone_size: -
cdr3_nt: TGCGCCAGCAGCTCAGGGGGCGAGCAGTACTTC
cdr3_aa: CASSSGGEQYF

j_call: TRBJ2-3
d_call: TRBD2
v_call: TRBV5-1
clone_size: -
cdr3_nt: TGCGCCAGCAGCTTTCAAGCGGGGGGGTACACAGATACGCAGTATTTT
cdr3_aa: CASSFQAGGYTDTQYF

j_call: TRBJ1-4
d_call: -
v_call: TRBV7-2
clone_size: few
cdr3_nt: TGTGCCAGCACCCCGGGACTTAAGGAGGGAAAACTGTTTTTT
cdr3_aa: CASTPGLKEGKLFF

j_call: TRBJ2-1
d_call: TRBD2
v_call: TRBV6-5
clone_size: once
cdr3_nt: TGTGCCAGCAATAGGGCGGGGGGAGATAATGAGCAGTTCTTC
cdr3_aa: CASNRAGGDNEQFF

j_call: TRBJ2-7
d_call: TRBD2
v_call: TRBV3-1/TRBV3-2
clone_size: -
cdr3_nt: TGTGCCAGCAGCCAAGAAGGGTCCGTGCTAGCGGGGCCAAAACCCATCTACGAGCAGTACTTC
cdr3_aa: CASSQEGSVLAGPKPIYEQYF

j_call: TRBJ1-2
d_call: TRBD1
v_call: TRBV11-2
clone_size: -
cdr3_nt: TGTGCCAGCAGCTTAGTTGCAGGGGGCTTCTATGGCTACACCTTC
cdr3_aa: CASSLVAGGFYGYTF

j_call: TRBJ2-5
d_call: -
v_call: TRBV2
clone_size: once
cdr3_nt: TGTGCCAGCACATGGGGAGAAGAGACCCAGTACTTC
cdr3_aa: CASTWGEETQYF

j_call: TRBJ1-2
d_call: TRBD1
v_call: TRBV9
clone_size: -
cdr3_nt: TGTGCCAGCAGCTCCTCTCGGGACAGGGGGCTTGACTATGGCTACACCTTC
cdr3_aa: CASSSSRDRGLDYGYTF

j_call: TRBJ2-2
d_call: -
v_call: TRBV5-1
clone_size: -
cdr3_nt: TGCGCCAGCAAATACGCAGGGTCCGGGGAGCTGTTTTTT
cdr3_aa: CASKYAGSGELFF

j_call: TRBJ2-2
d_call: -
v_call: TRBV6-6
clone_size: -
cdr3_nt: TGTGCCAGCGCGGGGATTAACACCGGGGAGCTGTTTTTT
cdr3_aa: CASAGINTGELFF

j_call: TRBJ2-1
d_call: -
v_call: TRBV11-2
clone_size: -
cdr3_nt: TGTGCCAGCAGTTGGCTAAACACAGGGCCCTCCTACAATGAGCAGTTCTTC
cdr3_aa: CASSWLNTGPSYNEQFF

j_call: TRBJ2-3
d_call: -
v_call: TRBV6-1
clone_size: -
cdr3_nt: TGTGCCAGCAGTGAAGCGGGCATTCCTAGCACAGATACGCAGTATTTT
cdr3_aa: CASSEAGIPSTDTQYF

j_call: TRBJ2-1
d_call: TRBD2
v_call: TRBV7-6
clone_size: -
cdr3_nt: TGTGCCAGCAGCTATTCAGGACTAGCGGGGGGGAACAATGAGCAGTTCTTC
cdr3_aa: CASSYSGLAGGNNEQFF

j_call: TRBJ1-2
d_call: -
v_call: TRBV4-3
clone_size: -
cdr3_nt: TGCGCCAGCAGCCAAGATCGCAGGGGAGGCTACACCTTC
cdr3_aa: CASSQDRRGGYTF

j_call: TRBJ1-5
d_call: TRBD1
v_call: TRBV5-1
clone_size: -
cdr3_nt: TGCGCCAGCAGCAAAGGGACAGGGGGCGATCAGCCCCAGCATTTT
cdr3_aa: CASSKGTGGDQPQHF

j_call: TRBJ2-2
d_call: -
v_call: TRBV5-1
clone_size: -
cdr3_nt: TGCGCCAGCAGCCCAGAACAGCTCGCGAACACCGGGGAGCTGTTTTTT
cdr3_aa: CASSPEQLANTGELFF

j_call: TRBJ2-7
d_call: -
v_call: TRBV11-1
clone_size: -
cdr3_nt: TGTGCCAGCAGCTTAGGGGCCGTGAACGACGAGCAGTACTTC
cdr3_aa: CASSLGAVNDEQYF

j_call: TRBJ2-1
d_call: TRBD1
v_call: TRBV4-1
clone_size: once
cdr3_nt: TGCGCCAGCAGCCACCTGAGGACAGGGGCGAGTAATGAGCAGTTCTTC
cdr3_aa: CASSHLRTGASNEQFF

j_call: TRBJ2-7
d_call: -
v_call: TRBV11-3
clone_size: -
cdr3_nt: TGTGCCAGCAGCAGGGGCTACGAGCAGTACTTC
cdr3_aa: CASSRGYEQYF

j_call: TRBJ2-3
d_call: -
v_call: TRBV9
clone_size: once
cdr3_nt: TGTGCCAGCAGCGTTAGCCCCGATGAAGGACGGGACACAGATACGCAGTATTTT
cdr3_aa: CASSVSPDEGRDTDTQYF

j_call: TRBJ1-5
d_call: -
v_call: TRBV7-2
clone_size: -
cdr3_nt: TGTGCCAGCAGCTTAGAGAGGGGAGGTCAGCCCCAGCATTTT
cdr3_aa: CASSLERGGQPQHF

j_call: TRBJ2-4
d_call: -
v_call: TRBV6-2/TRBV6-3
clone_size: -
cdr3_nt: TGTGCCAGCAGTCCGGGGGGCCTAAACATTCAGTACTTC
cdr3_aa: CASSPGGLNIQYF

j_call: TRBJ1-1
d_call: -
v_call: TRBV27
clone_size: -
cdr3_nt: TGTGCCAGCAGAAAGTACAGGGTAGGGAATACTGAAGCTTTCTTT
cdr3_aa: CASRKYRVGNTEAFF

j_call: TRBJ2-1
d_call: TRBD2
v_call: TRBV7-9
clone_size: -
cdr3_nt: TGTGCCAGCAGCCCCACCGGGACTAGCGGGGGAAATGAGCAGTTCTTC
cdr3_aa: CASSPTGTSGGNEQFF

j_call: TRBJ2-1
d_call: -
v_call: TRBV27
clone_size: -
cdr3_nt: TGTGCCTCCAAGGAGGGGCTGAGCTCCTACAATGAGCAGTTCTTC
cdr3_aa: CASKEGLSSYNEQFF

j_call: TRBJ1-1
d_call: -
v_call: TRBV19
clone_size: -
cdr3_nt: TGTGCCAGTAGTATGGTCCCAAGGGGACTAAACACTGAAGCTTTCTTT
cdr3_aa: CASSMVPRGLNTEAFF